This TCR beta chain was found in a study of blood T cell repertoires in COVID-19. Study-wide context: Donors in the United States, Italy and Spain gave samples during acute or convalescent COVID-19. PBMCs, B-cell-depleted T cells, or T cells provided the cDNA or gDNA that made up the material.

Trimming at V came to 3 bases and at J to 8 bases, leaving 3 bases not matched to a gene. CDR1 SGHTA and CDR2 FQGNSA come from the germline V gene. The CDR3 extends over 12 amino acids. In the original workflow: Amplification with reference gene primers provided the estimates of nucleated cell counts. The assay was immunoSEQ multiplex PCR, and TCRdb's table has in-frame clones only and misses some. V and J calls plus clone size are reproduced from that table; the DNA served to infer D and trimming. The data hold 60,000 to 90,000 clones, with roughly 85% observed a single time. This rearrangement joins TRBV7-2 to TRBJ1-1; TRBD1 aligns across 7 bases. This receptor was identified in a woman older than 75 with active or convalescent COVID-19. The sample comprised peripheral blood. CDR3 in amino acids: CASSFRTGEAFF. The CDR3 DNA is TGTGCCAGCAGCTTCCGGACAGGAGAAGCTTTCTTT.